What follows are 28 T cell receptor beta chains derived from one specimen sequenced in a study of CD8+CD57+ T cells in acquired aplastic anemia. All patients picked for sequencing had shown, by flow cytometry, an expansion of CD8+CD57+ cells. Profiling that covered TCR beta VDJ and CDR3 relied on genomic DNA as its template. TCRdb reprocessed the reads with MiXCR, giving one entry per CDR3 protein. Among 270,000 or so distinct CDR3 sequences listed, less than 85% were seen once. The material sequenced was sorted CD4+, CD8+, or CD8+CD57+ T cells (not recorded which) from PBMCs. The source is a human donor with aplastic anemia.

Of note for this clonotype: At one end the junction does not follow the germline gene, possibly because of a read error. The CDR3 coding sequence is TGTGCCATCCGTGCGGAGCATGGGCGCAAAGCTCTCTTT. Protein: CAIRAEHGRKALF. The chain is built from TRBV10-3 and TRBJ1-1; D gene uncertain. Germline loops: CDR1 ENHRY, CDR2 SYGVKD. This CDR3 is 13 amino acids long.

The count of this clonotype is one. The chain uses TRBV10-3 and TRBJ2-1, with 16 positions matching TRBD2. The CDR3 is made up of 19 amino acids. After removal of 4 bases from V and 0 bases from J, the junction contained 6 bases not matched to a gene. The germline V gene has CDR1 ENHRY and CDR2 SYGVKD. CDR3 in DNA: TGTGCCATCAGTGGGGGACTAGCGGGAGGGGCAACCTCCTACAATGAGCAGTTCTTC. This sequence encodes CAISGGLAGGATSYNEQFF.

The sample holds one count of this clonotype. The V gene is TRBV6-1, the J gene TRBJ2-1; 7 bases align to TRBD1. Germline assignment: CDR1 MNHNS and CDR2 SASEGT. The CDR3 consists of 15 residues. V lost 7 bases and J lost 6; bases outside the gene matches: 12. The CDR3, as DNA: TGTGCCAGCAACCGATTTAGACAGGGAACCAATGAGCAGTTCTTC. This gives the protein CASNRFRQGTNEQFF.

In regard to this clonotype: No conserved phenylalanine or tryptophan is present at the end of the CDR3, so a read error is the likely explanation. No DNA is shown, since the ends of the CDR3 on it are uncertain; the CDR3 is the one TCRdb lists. CDR3 sequence: CASSWGRVL. The V and J genes are TRBV12-3 or TRBV12-4 and TRBJ2-3; no check of the table's D call, TRBD1, against the DNA was made. Counting both end residues, the CDR3 totals 9 amino acids.

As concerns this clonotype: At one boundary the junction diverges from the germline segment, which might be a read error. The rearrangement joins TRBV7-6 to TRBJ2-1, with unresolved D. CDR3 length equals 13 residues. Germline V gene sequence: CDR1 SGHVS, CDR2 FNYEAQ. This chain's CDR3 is CASSAGRNTEHFF. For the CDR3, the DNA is TGTGCCAGCAGCGCTGGGCGGAACACTGAGCATTTCTTC.

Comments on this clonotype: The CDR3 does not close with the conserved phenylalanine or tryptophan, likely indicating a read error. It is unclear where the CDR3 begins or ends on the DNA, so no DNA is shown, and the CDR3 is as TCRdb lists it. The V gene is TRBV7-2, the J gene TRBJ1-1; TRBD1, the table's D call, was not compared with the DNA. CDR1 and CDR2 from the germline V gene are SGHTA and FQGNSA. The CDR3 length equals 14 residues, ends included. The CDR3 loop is CASSLRGGADYAYI.

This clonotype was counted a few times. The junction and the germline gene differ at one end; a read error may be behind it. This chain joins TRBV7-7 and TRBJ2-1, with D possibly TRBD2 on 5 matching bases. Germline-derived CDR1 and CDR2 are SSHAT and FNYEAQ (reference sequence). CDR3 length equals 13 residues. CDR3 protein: CASTQGSWDEQFF. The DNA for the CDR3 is TGTGCTAGCACCCAAGGGAGTTGGGATGAGCAGTTCTTC.

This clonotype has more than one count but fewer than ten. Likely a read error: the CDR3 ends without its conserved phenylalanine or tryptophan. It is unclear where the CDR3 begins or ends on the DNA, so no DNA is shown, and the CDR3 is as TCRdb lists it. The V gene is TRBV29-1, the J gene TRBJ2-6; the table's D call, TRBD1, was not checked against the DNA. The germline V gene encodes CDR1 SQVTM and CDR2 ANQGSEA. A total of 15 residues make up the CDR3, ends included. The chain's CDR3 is CSVSGASSGANILRI.

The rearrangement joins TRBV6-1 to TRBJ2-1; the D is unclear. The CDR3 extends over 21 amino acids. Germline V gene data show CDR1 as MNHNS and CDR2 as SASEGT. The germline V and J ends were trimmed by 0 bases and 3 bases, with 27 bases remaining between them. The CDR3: CASSEARFASSPTSFYNEQFF. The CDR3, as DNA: TGTGCCAGCAGTGAAGCTCGCTTCGCCAGCAGTCCGACGTCGTTCTACAATGAGCAGTTCTTC.

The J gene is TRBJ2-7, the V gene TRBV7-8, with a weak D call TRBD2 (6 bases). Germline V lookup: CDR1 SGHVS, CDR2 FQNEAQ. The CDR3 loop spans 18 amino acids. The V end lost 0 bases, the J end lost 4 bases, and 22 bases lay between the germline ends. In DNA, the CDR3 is TGTGCCAGCAGCTTAGCGGGAGGCCGGGAAGCCCAGTATTACGAGCAGTACGTC. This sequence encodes CASSLAGGREAQYYEQYV.

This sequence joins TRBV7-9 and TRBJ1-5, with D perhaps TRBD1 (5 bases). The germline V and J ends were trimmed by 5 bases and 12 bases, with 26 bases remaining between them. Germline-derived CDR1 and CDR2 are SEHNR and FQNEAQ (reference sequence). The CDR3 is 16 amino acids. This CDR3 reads CASSPGQLEQTQYQHF. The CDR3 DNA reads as TGTGCCAGCAGCCCGGGGCAGTTGGAACAGACCCAGTACCAGCATTTT. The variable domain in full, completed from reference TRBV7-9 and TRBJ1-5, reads DTGVSQNPRHKITKRGQNVTFRCDPISEHNRLYWYRQTLGQGPEFLTYFQNEAQLEKSRLLSDRFSAERPKGSFSTLEIQRTEQGDSAMYLCASSPGQLEQTQYQHFGDGTRLSIL.

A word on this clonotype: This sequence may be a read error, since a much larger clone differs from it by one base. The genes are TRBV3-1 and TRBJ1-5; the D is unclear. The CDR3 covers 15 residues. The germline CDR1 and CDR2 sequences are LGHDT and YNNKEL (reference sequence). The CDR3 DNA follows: TGTGCCAGCAGCCAAGTGGCCGGGTTTTCGGAGCCCGAGCATTTT. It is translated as CASSQVAGFSEPEHF. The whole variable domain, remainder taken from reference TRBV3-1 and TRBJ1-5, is DTAVSQTPKYLVTQMGNDKSIKCEQNLGHDTMYWYKQDSKKFLKIMFSYNNKELIINETVPNRFSPKSPDKAHLNLHINSLELGDSAVYFCASSQVAGFSEPEHFGDGTRLSIL.

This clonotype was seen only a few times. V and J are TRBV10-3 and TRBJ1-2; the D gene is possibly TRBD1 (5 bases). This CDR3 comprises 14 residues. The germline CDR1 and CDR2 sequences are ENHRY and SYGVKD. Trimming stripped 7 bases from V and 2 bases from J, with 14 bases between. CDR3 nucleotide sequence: TGTGCCATCAATAGGGACGTTAGGAACTATGGCTACACCTTC. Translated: CAINRDVRNYGYTF.

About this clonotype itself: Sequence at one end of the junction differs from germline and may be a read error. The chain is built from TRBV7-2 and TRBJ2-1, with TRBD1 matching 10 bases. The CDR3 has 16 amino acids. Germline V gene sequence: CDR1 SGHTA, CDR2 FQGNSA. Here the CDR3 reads CASSLTGGAGYGYQLF. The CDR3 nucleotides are TGTGCCAGCAGCTTGACAGGGGGCGCCGGCTATGGCTACCAGCTCTTC.

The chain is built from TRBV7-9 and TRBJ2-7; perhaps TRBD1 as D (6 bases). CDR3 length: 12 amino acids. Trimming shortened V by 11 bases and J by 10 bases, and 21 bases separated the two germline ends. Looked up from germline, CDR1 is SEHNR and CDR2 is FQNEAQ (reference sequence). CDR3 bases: TGTGCCGGACAGCGGTGGGGCGAGGCCCAGTACTTC. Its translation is CAGQRWGEAQYF.

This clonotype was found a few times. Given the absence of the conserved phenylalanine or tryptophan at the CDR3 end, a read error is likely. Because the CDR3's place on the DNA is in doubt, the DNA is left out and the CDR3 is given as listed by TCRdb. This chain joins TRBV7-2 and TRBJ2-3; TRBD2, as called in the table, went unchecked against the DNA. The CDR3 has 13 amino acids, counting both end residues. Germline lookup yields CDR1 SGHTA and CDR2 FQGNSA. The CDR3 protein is CASSYERSGGSDD.

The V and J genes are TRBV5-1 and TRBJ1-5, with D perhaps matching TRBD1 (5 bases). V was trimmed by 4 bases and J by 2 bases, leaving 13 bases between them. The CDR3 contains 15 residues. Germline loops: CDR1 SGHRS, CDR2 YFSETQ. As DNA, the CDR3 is TGCGCCAGCAGCCGCCGAAGGGGAGGCAATCAGCCCCAGCATTTT. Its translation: CASSRRRGGNQPQHF.

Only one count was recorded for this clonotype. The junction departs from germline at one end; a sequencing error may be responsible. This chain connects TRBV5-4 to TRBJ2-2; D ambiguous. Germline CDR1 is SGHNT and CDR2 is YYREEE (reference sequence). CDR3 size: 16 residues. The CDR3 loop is CASSVSCAVSTAELFF. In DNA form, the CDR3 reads TGTGCCAGCAGCGTTTCTTGCGCAGTGAGCACCGCGGAGCTGTTTTTT.

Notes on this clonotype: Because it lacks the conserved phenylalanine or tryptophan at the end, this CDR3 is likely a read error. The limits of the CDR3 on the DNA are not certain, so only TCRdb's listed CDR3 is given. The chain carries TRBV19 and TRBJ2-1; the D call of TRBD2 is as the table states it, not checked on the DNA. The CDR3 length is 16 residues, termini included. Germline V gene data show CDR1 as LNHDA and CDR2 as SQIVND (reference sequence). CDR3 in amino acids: CASSIASRAYNEEFFV.

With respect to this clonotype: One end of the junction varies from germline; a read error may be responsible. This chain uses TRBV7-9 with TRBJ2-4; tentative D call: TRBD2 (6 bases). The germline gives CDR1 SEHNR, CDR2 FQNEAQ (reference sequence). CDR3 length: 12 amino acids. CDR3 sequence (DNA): TGTGCCAGAGGAGGGGCTAGGAACATCCAGTACTTC. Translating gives CARGGARNIQYF.

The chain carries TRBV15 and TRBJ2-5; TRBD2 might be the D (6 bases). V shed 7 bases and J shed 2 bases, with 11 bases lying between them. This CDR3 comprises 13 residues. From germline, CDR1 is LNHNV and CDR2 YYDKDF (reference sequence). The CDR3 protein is CATTAGTQETQYF. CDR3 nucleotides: TGTGCCACCACCGCGGGGACGCAAGAGACCCAGTACTTC.

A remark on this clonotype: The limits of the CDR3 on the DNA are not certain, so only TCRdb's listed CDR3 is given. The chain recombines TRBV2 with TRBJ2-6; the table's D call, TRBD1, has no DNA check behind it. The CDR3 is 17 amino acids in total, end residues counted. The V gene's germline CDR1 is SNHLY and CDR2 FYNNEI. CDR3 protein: CASSDGGVHEQFFGPSF.

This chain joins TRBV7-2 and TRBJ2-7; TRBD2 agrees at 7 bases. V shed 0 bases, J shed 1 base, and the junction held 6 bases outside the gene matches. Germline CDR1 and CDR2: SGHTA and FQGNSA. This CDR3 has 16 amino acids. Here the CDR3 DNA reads TGTGCCAGCAGCTTAGCAGCGGGACTTGGGTCCTACGAGCAGTACTTC. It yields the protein CASSLAAGLGSYEQYF.

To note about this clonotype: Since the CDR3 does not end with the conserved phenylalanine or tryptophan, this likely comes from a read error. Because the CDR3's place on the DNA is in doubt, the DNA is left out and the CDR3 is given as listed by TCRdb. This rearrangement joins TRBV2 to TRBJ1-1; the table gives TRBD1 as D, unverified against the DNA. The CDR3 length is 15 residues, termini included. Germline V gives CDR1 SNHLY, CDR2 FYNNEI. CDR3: CASGDGGTDTTDFFP.

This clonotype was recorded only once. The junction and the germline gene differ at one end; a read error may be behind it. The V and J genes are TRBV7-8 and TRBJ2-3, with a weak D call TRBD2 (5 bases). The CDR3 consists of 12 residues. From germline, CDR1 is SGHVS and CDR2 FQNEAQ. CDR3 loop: CASNLASDTQYF. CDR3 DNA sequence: TGTGCCAGCAACTTAGCGTCAGATACGCAGTATTTT.

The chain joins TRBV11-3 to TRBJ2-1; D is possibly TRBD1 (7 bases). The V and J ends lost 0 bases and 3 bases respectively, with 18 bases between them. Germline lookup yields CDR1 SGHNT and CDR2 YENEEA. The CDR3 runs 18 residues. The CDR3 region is CASSLDDTGDSRYNEQFF. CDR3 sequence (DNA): TGTGCCAGCAGCTTAGATGACACAGGGGACTCCCGCTACAATGAGCAGTTCTTC.

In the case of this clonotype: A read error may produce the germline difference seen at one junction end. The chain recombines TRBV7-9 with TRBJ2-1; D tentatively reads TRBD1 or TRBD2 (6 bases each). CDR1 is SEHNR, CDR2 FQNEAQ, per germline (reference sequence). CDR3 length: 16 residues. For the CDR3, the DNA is TGCGCCAGCAGCCATACAGGGACTCAGCCCCAGCATGAGCAGTTCTTC. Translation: CASSHTGTQPQHEQFF.

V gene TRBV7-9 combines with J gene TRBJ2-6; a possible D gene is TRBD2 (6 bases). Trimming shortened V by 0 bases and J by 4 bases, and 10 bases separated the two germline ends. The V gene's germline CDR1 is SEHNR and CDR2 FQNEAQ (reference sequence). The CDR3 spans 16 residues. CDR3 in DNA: TGTGCCAGCAGCTTAGCAAGAAGCGGGGGGGCCAACGTCCTGACTTTC. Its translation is CASSLARSGGANVLTF.